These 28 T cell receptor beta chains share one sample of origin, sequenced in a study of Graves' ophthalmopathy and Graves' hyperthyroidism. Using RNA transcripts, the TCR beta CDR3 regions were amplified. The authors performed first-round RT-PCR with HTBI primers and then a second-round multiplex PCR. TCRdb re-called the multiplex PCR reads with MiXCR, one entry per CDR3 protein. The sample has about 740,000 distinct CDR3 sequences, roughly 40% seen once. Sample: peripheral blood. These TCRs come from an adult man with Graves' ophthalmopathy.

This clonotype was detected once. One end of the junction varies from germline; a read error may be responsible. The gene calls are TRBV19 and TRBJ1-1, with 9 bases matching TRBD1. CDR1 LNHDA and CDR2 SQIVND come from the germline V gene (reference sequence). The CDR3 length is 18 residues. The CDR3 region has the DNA TGTGCCAGTAGTACGCCTCGAACAGGGGGCCGCGCCACCACTAAAGCTTTCTTT. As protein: CASSTPRTGGRATTKAFF.

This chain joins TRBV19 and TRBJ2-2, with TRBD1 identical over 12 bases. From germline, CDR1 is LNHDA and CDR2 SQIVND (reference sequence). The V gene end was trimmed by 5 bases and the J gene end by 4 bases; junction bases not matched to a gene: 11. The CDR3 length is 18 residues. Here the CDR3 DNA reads TGTGCCAGTAGTGCTGGGACAGGGGGCGCGTTGGGCACCGGGGAGCTGTTTTTT. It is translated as CASSAGTGGALGTGELFF.

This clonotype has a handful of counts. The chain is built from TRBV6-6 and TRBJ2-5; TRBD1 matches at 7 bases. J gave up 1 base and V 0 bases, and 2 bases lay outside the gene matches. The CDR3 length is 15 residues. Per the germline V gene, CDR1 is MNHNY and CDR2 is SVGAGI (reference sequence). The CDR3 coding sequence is TGTGCCAGCAGTTACTCGGACAGGACCCAAGAGACCCAGTACTTC. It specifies CASSYSDRTQETQYF.

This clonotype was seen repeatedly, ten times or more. Here the CDR3 reads CASSGETYGGYNSPLHF. The CDR3 DNA sequence: TGTGCCAGCAGTGGGGAGACGTATGGGGGATATAATTCACCCCTCCACTTT. The gene calls are TRBV25-1 and TRBJ1-6; D perhaps matches TRBD1 (5 bases). This CDR3 has 17 residues. Germline V gene lookup returns CDR1 MGHDK and CDR2 SYGVNS. The ends were cut back, 4 bases at V and 4 bases at J, with 17 bases in the middle.

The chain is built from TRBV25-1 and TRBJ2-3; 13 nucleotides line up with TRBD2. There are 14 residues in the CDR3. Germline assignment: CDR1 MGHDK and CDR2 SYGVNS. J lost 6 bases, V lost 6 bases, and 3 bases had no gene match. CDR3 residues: CASRGTSGKDTQYF. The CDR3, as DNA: TGTGCCAGCAGGGGGACTAGCGGGAAGGATACGCAGTATTTT.

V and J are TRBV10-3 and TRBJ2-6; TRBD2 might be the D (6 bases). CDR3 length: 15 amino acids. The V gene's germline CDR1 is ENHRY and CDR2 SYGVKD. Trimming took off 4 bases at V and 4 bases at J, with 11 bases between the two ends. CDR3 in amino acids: CAISGPGVGANVLTF. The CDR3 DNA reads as TGTGCCATCAGTGGACCGGGGGTCGGGGCCAACGTCCTGACTTTC.

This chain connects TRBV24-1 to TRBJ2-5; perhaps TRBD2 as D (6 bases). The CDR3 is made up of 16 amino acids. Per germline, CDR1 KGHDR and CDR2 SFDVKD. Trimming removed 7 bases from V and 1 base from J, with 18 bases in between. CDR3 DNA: TGTGCCACCAGCGACGGGGGAGCGCGGAGCCAAGAGACCCAGTACTTC. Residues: CATSDGGARSQETQYF.

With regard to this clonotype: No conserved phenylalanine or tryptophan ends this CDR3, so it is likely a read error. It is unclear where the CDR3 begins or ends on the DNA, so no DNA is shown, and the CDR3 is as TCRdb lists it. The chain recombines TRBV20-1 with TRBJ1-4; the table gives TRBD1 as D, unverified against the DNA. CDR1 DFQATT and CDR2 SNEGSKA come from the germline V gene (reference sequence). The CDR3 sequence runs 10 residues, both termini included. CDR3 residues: CSARVRGQTY.

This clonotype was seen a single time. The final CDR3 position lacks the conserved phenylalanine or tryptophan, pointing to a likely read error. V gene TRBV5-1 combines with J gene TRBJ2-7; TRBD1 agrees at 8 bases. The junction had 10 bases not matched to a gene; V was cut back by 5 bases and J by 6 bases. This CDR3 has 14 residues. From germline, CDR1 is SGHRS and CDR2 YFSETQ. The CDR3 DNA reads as TGCGCCAGCAGTATCGACAGGGGTCGATCCGAGCAGTACTCC. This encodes CASSIDRGRSEQYS.

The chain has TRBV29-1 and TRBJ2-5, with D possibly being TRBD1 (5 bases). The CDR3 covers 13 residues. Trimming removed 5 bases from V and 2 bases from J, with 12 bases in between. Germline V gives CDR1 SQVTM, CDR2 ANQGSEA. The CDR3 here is CSVYDSFQETQYF. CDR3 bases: TGCAGCGTTTACGACAGCTTTCAAGAGACCCAGTACTTC.

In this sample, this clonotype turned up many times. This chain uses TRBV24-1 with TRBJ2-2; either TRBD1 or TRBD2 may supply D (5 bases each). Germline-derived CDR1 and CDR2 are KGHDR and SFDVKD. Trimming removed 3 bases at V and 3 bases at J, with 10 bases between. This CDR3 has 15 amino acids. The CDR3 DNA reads TGTGCCACCAGTGATCCGGGGCTCGACACCGGGGAGCTGTTTTTT. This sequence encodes CATSDPGLDTGELFF.

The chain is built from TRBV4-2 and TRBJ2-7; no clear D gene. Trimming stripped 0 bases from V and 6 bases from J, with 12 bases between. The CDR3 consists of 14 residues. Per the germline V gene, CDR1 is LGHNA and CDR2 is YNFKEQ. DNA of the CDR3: TGTGCCAGCAGCCAAGATCAAAGGTTGGGCGAGCAGTACTTC. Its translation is CASSQDQRLGEQYF.

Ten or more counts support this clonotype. The CDR3 is CSAAPAEYGYTF. Written as DNA, the CDR3 is TGCAGCGCGGCCCCAGCCGAATATGGCTACACCTTC. V usage is TRBV29-1 and J usage is TRBJ1-2; D is uncertain. The CDR3 is made up of 12 amino acids. V was cut by 7 bases and J by 5 bases, with 14 bases left in between. Germline CDR1 is SQVTM and CDR2 is ANQGSEA.

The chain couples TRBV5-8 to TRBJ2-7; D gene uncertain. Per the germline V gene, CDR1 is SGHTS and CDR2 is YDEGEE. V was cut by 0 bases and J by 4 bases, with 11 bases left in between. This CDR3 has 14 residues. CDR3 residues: CASSLEDPPYEQYF. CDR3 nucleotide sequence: TGTGCCAGCAGCTTGGAGGACCCCCCTTACGAGCAGTACTTC.

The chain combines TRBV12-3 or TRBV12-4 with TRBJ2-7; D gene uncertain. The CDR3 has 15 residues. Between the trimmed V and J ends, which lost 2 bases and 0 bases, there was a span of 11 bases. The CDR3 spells CASSLTRHSSYEQYF. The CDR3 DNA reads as TGTGCCAGCAGTTTAACCAGACATTCCTCCTACGAGCAGTACTTC.

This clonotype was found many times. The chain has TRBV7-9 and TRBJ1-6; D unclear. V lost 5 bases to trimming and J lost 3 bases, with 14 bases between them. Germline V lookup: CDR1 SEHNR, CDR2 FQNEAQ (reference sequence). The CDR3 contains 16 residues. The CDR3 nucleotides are TGTGCCAGCAGCCCCAGCGGGCAGGTCTATAATTCACCCCTCCACTTT. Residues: CASSPSGQVYNSPLHF. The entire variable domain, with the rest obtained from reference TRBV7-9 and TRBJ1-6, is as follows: DTGVSQNPRHKITKRGQNVTFRCDPISEHNRLYWYRQTLGQGPEFLTYFQNEAQLEKSRLLSDRFSAERPKGSFSTLEIQRTEQGDSAMYLCASSPSGQVYNSPLHFGNGTRLTVT.

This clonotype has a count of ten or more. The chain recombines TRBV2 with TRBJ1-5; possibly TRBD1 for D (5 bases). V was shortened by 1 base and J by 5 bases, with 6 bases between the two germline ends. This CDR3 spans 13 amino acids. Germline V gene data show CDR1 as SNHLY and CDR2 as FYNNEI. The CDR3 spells CASSEGRDQPQHF. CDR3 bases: TGTGCCAGCAGTGAAGGCAGGGATCAGCCCCAGCATTTT.

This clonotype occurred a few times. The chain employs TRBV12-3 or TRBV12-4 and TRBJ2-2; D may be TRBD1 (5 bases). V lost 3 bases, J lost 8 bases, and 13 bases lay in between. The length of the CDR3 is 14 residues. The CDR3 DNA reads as TGTGCCAGCAGTTTCTCAGGGTCTTCAGGGGAGCTGTTTTTT. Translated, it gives CASSFSGSSGELFF.

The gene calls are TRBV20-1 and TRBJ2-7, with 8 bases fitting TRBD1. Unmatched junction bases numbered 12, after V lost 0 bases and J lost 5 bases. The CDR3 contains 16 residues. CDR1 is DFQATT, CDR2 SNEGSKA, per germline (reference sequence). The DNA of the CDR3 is TGCAGTGCTAGAGATCCCCGAGGACAGGGACTGGACGAGCAGTACTTC. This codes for CSARDPRGQGLDEQYF.

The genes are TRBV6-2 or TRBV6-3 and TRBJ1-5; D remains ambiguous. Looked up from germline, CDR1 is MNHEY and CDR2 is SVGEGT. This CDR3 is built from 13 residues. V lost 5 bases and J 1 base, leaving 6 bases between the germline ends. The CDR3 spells CASSRFSNQPQHF. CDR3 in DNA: TGTGCCAGCAGTAGGTTCAGCAATCAGCCCCAGCATTTT.

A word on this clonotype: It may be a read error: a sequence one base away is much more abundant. CDR3: CASRPTVSNQLQHF. The CDR3 coding sequence is TGTGCCAGTAGACCGACAGTCAGCAATCAGCTCCAGCATTTT. The chain uses TRBV19 and TRBJ1-5; maybe TRBD1 (5 bases). Germline CDR1 is LNHDA and CDR2 is SQIVND (reference sequence). CDR3 length: 14 residues. Based on the CDR3 plus reference TRBV19 and TRBJ1-5, the full variable domain is DGGITQSPKYLFRKEGQNVTLSCEQNLNHDAMYWYRQDPGQGLRLIYYSQIVNDFQKGDIAEGYSVSREKKESFPLTVTSAQKNPTAFYLCASRPTVSNQLQHFGDGTRLSIL.

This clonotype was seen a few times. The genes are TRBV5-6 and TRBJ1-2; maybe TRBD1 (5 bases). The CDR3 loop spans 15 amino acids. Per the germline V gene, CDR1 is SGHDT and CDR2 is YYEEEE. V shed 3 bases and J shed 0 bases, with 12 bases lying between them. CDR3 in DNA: TGTGCCAGCAGCTCCCGACAGTCCCCTAACTATGGCTACACCTTC. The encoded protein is CASSSRQSPNYGYTF.

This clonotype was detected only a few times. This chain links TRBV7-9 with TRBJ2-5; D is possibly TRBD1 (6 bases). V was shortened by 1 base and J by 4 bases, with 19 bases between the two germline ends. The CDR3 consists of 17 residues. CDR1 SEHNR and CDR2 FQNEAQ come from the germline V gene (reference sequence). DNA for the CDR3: TGTGCCAGCAGCTTAGTATTGAGACAGGCTCGGAGAGAGACCCAGTACTTC. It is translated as CASSLVLRQARRETQYF. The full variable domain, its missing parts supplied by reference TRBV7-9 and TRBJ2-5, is DTGVSQNPRHKITKRGQNVTFRCDPISEHNRLYWYRQTLGQGPEFLTYFQNEAQLEKSRLLSDRFSAERPKGSFSTLEIQRTEQGDSAMYLCASSLVLRQARRETQYFGPGTRLLVL.

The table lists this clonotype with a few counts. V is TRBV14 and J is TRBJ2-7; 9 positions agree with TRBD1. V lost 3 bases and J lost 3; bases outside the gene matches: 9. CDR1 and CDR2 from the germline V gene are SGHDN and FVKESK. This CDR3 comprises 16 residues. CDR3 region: CASSQGTGLRLYEQYF. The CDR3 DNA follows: TGTGCCAGCAGCCAGGGGACAGGGCTTCGACTCTACGAGCAGTACTTC.

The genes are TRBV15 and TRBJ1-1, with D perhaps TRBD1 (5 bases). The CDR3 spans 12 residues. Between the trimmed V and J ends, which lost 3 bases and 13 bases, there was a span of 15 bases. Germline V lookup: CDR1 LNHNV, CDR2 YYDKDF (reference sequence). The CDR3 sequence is CATSSARSRGFF. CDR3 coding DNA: TGTGCCACCAGCAGTGCGCGAAGTAGGGGTTTCTTT.

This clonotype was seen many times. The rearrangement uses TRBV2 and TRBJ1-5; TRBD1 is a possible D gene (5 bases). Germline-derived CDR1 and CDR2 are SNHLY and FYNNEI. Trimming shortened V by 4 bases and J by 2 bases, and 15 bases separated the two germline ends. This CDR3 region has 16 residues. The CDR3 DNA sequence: TGTGCCAGCAGTGTCACGGCCCTGACAGGCAATCAGCCCCAGCATTTT. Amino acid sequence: CASSVTALTGNQPQHF. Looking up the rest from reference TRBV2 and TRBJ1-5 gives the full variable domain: EPEVTQTPSHQVTQMGQEVILRCVPISNHLYFYWYRQILGQKVEFLVSFYNNEISEKSEIFDDQFSVERPDGSNFTLKIRSTKLEDSAMYFCASSVTALTGNQPQHFGDGTRLSIL.

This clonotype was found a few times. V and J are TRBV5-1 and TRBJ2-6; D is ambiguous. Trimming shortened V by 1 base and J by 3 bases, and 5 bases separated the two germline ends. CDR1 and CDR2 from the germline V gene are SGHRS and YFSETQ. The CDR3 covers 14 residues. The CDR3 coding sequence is TGCGCCAGCAGCTTGCCCTATGGGGCCAACGTCCTGACTTTC. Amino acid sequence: CASSLPYGANVLTF.

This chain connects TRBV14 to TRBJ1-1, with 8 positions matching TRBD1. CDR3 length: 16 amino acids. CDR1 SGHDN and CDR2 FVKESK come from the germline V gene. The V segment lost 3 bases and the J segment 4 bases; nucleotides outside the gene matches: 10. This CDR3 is CASSQLAGGAGTEAFF. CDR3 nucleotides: TGTGCCAGCAGCCAGTTAGCAGGGGGCGCAGGCACTGAAGCTTTCTTT.